One and the same sample provided the 32 T cell receptor beta chains below, sequenced in a study of radiotherapy plus CTLA-4 blockade in lung cancer (dated by TCRdb to about 2018). Library preparation was by the immunoSEQ multiplex PCR assay. The source is immuneACCESS, and TCRdb retained only in-frame sequences with V and J called. Part of the clones is not carried over; for the studies checked, unresolved V genes explain less than half of this, and the remainder is unexplained. Within this sample are roughly 120,000 clones, with about 77% of them counted one time only. Clones ranked in the top ten supply approximately 4.7% of the sample. Sequences were derived from peripheral blood, sampled from a patient treated with radiotherapy plus ipilimumab. The receptor source for this set is a human donor with non-small cell lung cancer who had a partial response to radiotherapy plus ipilimumab.

This chain joins TRBV6-5 and TRBJ2-7, with a tentative D call TRBD1 (6 bases). Germline CDR1 MNHEY, CDR2 SVGAGI. This CDR3 is built from 11 residues. Trimming pared 7 bases from V and 3 bases from J, leaving 7 bases between. The CDR3: CASTGVYEQYV. DNA of the CDR3: TGTGCCAGCACAGGGGTCTACGAGCAGTACGTC.

The chain carries TRBV28 and TRBJ1-1; TRBD1 aligns across 7 bases. The CDR3 runs 14 residues. V was clipped by 6 bases and J by 5 bases; unmatched bases: 9. Per germline, CDR1 MDHEN and CDR2 SYDVKM. The CDR3 region is CASSPWTGGTEAFF. As DNA, the CDR3 is TGTGCCAGCAGCCCCTGGACAGGTGGGACTGAAGCTTTCTTT.

The CDR3 sequence: CASSLVPGNYEQYF. The CDR3 DNA is TGTGCCAGCAGCTTAGTTCCAGGGAACTACGAGCAGTACTTC. The chain uses TRBV7-9 and TRBJ2-5; TRBD1 might be the D (5 bases). The end of the DNA aligns better with TRBJ2-7, so the J call may be wrong. The CDR3 extends over 14 amino acids. The germline V gene has CDR1 SEHNR and CDR2 FQNEAQ (reference sequence).

This clone was recorded only once. J is TRBJ1-3 and V is TRBV19; D unresolved. The CDR3 contains 14 residues. The V gene's germline CDR1 is LNHDA and CDR2 SQIVND (reference sequence). Trimming cost V 4 bases and J 4 bases, with 11 bases left between them. The DNA for the CDR3 is TGTGCCAGTAGTACTCCAGGCGGGGGAAACACCATATATTTT. The encoded protein is CASSTPGGGNTIYF.

V and J are TRBV5-1 and TRBJ2-1, with 7 bases lining up with TRBD2. V dropped 4 bases and J dropped 4; count of bases not matched to a gene: 8. The CDR3 runs to 15 residues. Germline CDR1 and CDR2: SGHRS and YFSETQ. Here the CDR3 DNA reads TGCGCCAGCAGCCCCGGGACTACCACTTACAATGAGCAGTTCTTC. Protein sequence: CASSPGTTTYNEQFF.

The chain links TRBV4-3 to TRBJ2-7; no firm D call. CDR3 length: 16 amino acids. V lost 1 base to trimming and J lost 0 bases, with 13 bases between them. CDR1 is LGHNA, CDR2 YSLEER, per germline. DNA of the CDR3: TGCGCCAGCAGCCAAGTTGATCTAGTTAGCTCCTACGAGCAGTACTTC. Encoded protein: CASSQVDLVSSYEQYF.

The rearrangement links TRBV19 to TRBJ2-7; maybe TRBD2 (5 bases). CDR1 is LNHDA, CDR2 SQIVND, per germline (reference sequence). Trimming removed 5 bases at V and 3 bases at J, with 11 bases between. CDR3 size: 13 residues. The CDR3 DNA reads TGTGCCAGTAGTCCCGGACTCCGCTACGAGCAGTACTTC. Its translation: CASSPGLRYEQYF.

This clone was seen only once. The genes are TRBV6-6 and TRBJ1-2; 7 nucleotides match TRBD1. This CDR3 contains 14 residues. Germline V lookup: CDR1 MNHNY, CDR2 SVGAGI (reference sequence). V trimming: 4 bases; J trimming: 8 bases; junction bases outside the gene matches: 10. The chain's CDR3 is CASSFGTELLGYTF. As DNA, the CDR3 is TGTGCCAGCAGTTTTGGGACAGAATTGTTGGGCTACACCTTC.

The chain is built from TRBV2 and TRBJ1-1; 8 bases align to TRBD1. This CDR3 region has 15 residues. With V trimmed by 5 bases and J by 1 base, 6 bases remained unmatched. In germline, CDR1 is SNHLY, CDR2 FYNNEI. The CDR3 coding sequence is TGTGCCAGCAGTCGTCAAGGGACAGGGAACACTGAAGCTTTCTTT. It encodes CASSRQGTGNTEAFF.

This chain connects TRBV7-8 to TRBJ1-1; no clear D gene. There are 12 residues in the CDR3. In germline, CDR1 is SGHVS, CDR2 FQNEAQ. V was cut by 3 bases and J by 1 base, with 3 bases left in between. The CDR3 sequence is CASSFGNTEAFF. The CDR3 coding sequence is TGTGCCAGCAGCTTCGGGAACACTGAAGCTTTCTTT.

This clone was seen a few times. The V call is TRBV5-1, the J call TRBJ1-2; 10 bases are a match to TRBD1. Unmatched junction bases numbered 4, after V lost 4 bases and J lost 7 bases. This CDR3 comprises 13 residues. CDR1 and CDR2 from the germline V gene are SGHRS and YFSETQ. The CDR3 reads CASSPGQGGGYTF. For the CDR3, the DNA is TGCGCCAGCAGCCCCGGACAGGGGGGTGGCTACACCTTC.

V is TRBV27 and J is TRBJ1-1; TRBD1 agrees at 8 bases. In germline, CDR1 is MNHEY, CDR2 SMNVEV (reference sequence). With 5 bases clipped from V and 10 bases from J, the junction kept 6 bases outside the gene matches. The CDR3 has 12 amino acids. The CDR3 nucleotides are TGTGCCAGCAGTCTTCGGACAGGGCGAGCTTTCTTT. Protein product: CASSLRTGRAFF.

A single count supports this clone. CDR3 sequence reads: CASSWGPDSGYEQYF. In nucleotides, the CDR3 is TGCGCCAGCAGCTGGGGCCCGGACAGCGGCTACGAGCAGTACTTC. This sequence joins TRBV5-1 and TRBJ2-7, with D maybe TRBD1 (6 bases). The CDR3 is 15 amino acids. CDR1 is SGHRS and CDR2 is YFSETQ in the germline V gene. The V end lost 3 bases, the J end lost 3 bases, and 16 bases lay between the germline ends.

The V and J genes are TRBV19 and TRBJ1-1, with D perhaps matching TRBD1 (5 bases). The CDR3 sequence is 17 residues long. V was shortened by 7 bases and J by 1 base, with 22 bases between the two germline ends. The germline V gene encodes CDR1 LNHDA and CDR2 SQIVND (reference sequence). As DNA, the CDR3 is TGTGCCAGTATTCCATCTCTAGGGGTGGCGACGAACACTGAAGCTTTCTTT. It encodes CASIPSLGVATNTEAFF.

The chain is built from TRBV13 and TRBJ2-1; 8 nucleotides agree with TRBD2. Germline assignment: CDR1 PRHDT and CDR2 FYEKMQ (reference sequence). The CDR3 is 17 amino acids. The V and J ends lost 3 bases and 9 bases, in that order; junction bases with no gene match: 16. The CDR3 DNA is TGTGCCAGCAGCTTCGGCCTCAGCGGGGGCCGGGAACCTGAGCAGTTCTTC. It specifies CASSFGLSGGREPEQFF.

The chain has TRBV7-9 and TRBJ2-1, with TRBD1 matching 9 bases. V was clipped by 5 bases and J by 14 bases; unmatched bases: 4. Germline V gives CDR1 SEHNR, CDR2 FQNEAQ (reference sequence). The CDR3 covers 11 residues. The CDR3 here is CASSIRDREFF. The CDR3 DNA follows: TGTGCCAGCAGCATCCGGGACAGGGAGTTCTTC.

V gene TRBV27 combines with J gene TRBJ2-7, with TRBD2 matching over 10 bases. This CDR3 has 15 amino acids. Germline values: CDR1 MNHEY, CDR2 SMNVEV (reference sequence). V was clipped by 2 bases and J by 2 bases; unmatched bases: 3. The chain's CDR3 is CASSLSGRAPYEQYV. The CDR3 DNA is TGTGCCAGCAGTTTAAGCGGGAGGGCCCCCTACGAGCAGTACGTC.

The gene calls are TRBV9 and TRBJ1-2; TRBD1 matches at 9 bases. The V and J ends lost 4 bases and 2 bases, in that order; junction bases with no gene match: 3. Looked up from germline, CDR1 is SGDLS and CDR2 is YYNGEE. The CDR3 covers 14 residues. This chain's CDR3 is CASSRGQGNYGYTF. Written as DNA, the CDR3 is TGTGCCAGCAGCAGGGGACAGGGCAACTATGGCTACACCTTC.

The chain recombines TRBV5-6 with TRBJ2-5; 7 bases line up with TRBD1. CDR3 length: 15 residues. Trimming took 3 bases from V and 3 from J; bases not matched to a gene: 8. Looked up from germline, CDR1 is SGHDT and CDR2 is YYEEEE. The CDR3 sequence is CASSSGTASEETQYF. The CDR3 DNA follows: TGTGCCAGCAGCTCAGGGACAGCTTCTGAAGAGACCCAGTACTTC.

The V call is TRBV25-1, the J call TRBJ1-5, with D perhaps TRBD1 (5 bases). The CDR3 is 14 amino acids. The V gene lost 4 bases and the J gene lost 4 bases, with 11 bases spanning the gap. CDR1 MGHDK and CDR2 SYGVNS come from the germline V gene. CDR3 amino acids: CASSGPQGNQPQHF. CDR3 nucleotides: TGTGCCAGCAGTGGTCCCCAGGGTAATCAGCCCCAGCATTTT.

This clone showed up just once. The J gene is TRBJ2-1, the V gene TRBV9; 7 positions agree with TRBD2. Germline lookup yields CDR1 SGDLS and CDR2 YYNGEE. The CDR3 length is 13 residues. With V trimmed by 0 bases and J by 13 bases, 7 bases remained unmatched. Here the CDR3 reads CASSVATSAVQFF. The CDR3 DNA reads as TGTGCCAGCAGCGTAGCTACTAGCGCCGTACAGTTCTTC.

The rearrangement joins TRBV28 to TRBJ2-6; D may be TRBD2 (5 bases). The CDR3 runs to 15 residues. In germline, CDR1 is MDHEN, CDR2 SYDVKM. The V end lost 6 bases, the J end lost 2 bases, and 11 bases lay between the germline ends. The CDR3 bases are TGTGCCAGCAGCCCCGGGGTGGCTGGGGCCAACGTCCTGACTTTC. This translates into CASSPGVAGANVLTF.

The chain combines TRBV6-5 with TRBJ2-7; TRBD2 matches at 7 bases. CDR3 size: 13 residues. Germline V gene lookup returns CDR1 MNHEY and CDR2 SVGAGI. The V gene end was trimmed by 2 bases and the J gene end by 3 bases; junction bases not matched to a gene: 1. CDR3 in amino acids: CASSYREGYEQYV. For the CDR3, the DNA is TGTGCCAGCAGTTACAGGGAGGGCTACGAGCAGTACGTC.

The chain combines TRBV4-1 with TRBJ2-5; 7 bases match TRBD1. Germline CDR1 and CDR2: MGHRA and YSYEKL. V was clipped by 0 bases and J by 4 bases; unmatched bases: 14. The CDR3 extends over 18 amino acids. The DNA for the CDR3 is TGCGCCAGCAGCCAAGAGCCCATCGACCGACAGGGCTTAGAGACCCAGTACTTC. It yields the protein CASSQEPIDRQGLETQYF.

The chain couples TRBV19 to TRBJ2-1; TRBD2 agrees at 12 bases. The CDR3 extends over 15 amino acids. V lost 7 bases to trimming and J lost 8 bases; unmatched junction nucleotides: 9. Looked up from germline, CDR1 is LNHDA and CDR2 is SQIVND (reference sequence). CDR3 in amino acids: CASKDTSGRPHEQFF. The DNA for the CDR3 is TGTGCCAGTAAAGACACTAGCGGGAGGCCCCATGAGCAGTTCTTC.

The chain has TRBV6-5 and TRBJ1-5; D may be TRBD1 (5 bases). Trimming shortened V by 7 bases and J by 6 bases, and 10 bases separated the two germline ends. In germline, CDR1 is MNHEY, CDR2 SVGAGI. This CDR3 spans 12 amino acids. This chain's CDR3 is CASTRVGQPQHF. DNA of the CDR3: TGTGCCAGCACCAGGGTCGGTCAGCCCCAGCATTTT.

The chain recombines TRBV6-5 with TRBJ2-5; D ambiguous. Trimming pared 0 bases from V and 1 base from J, leaving 3 bases between. CDR1 is MNHEY, CDR2 SVGAGI, per germline. The length of the CDR3 is 13 residues. CDR3 nucleotide sequence: TGTGCCAGCAGTTACTCCAGCCAAGAGACCCAGTACTTC. It codes for CASSYSSQETQYF.

This chain joins TRBV7-2 and TRBJ2-7; maybe TRBD2 (6 bases). Deletions cut 5 bases from V and 3 bases from J, with 14 bases between. Germline V lookup: CDR1 SGHTA, CDR2 FQGNSA. The CDR3 sequence is 14 residues long. This chain's CDR3 is CASSLISGGYEQYF. CDR3 nucleotides: TGTGCCAGCAGCCTTATTAGCGGCGGCTACGAGCAGTACTTC.

This chain uses TRBV5-5 with TRBJ2-5, with 8 nucleotides matching TRBD2. V was pared by 9 bases and J by 4 bases, with 8 bases of the junction left unmatched. Germline V lookup: CDR1 SGHKS, CDR2 YYEKEE (reference sequence). The CDR3 spans 13 residues. CDR3 bases: TGTGCCACCCAAAGAGGGACTAGAGAGACCCAGTACTTC. This encodes CATQRGTRETQYF. The entire variable domain, with the rest obtained from reference TRBV5-5 and TRBJ2-5, is as follows: DAGVTQSPTHLIKTRGQQVTLRCSPISGHKSVSWYQQVLGQGPQFIFQYYEKEERGRGNFPDRFSARQFPNYSSELNVNALLLGDSALYLCATQRGTRETQYFGPGTRLLVL.

The count of this clone is one. The chain links TRBV27 to TRBJ2-1, with 7 bases lining up with TRBD1. Germline lookup yields CDR1 MNHEY and CDR2 SMNVEV (reference sequence). With V trimmed by 5 bases and J by 0 bases, 10 bases remained unmatched. The CDR3 totals 17 residues. The CDR3 loop reads CASSPRPTGSSYNEQFF. DNA of the CDR3: TGTGCCAGCAGTCCACGCCCGACAGGGAGCTCCTACAATGAGCAGTTCTTC.

The rearrangement joins TRBV5-1 to TRBJ1-5, with 7 nucleotides matching TRBD1. V was pared by 5 bases and J by 5 bases, with 10 bases of the junction left unmatched. Germline-derived CDR1 and CDR2 are SGHRS and YFSETQ. The CDR3 contains 15 residues. Here the CDR3 DNA reads TGCGCCAGCAGGCCCGACCACAGGGGAGATCAGCCCCAGCATTTT. It specifies CASRPDHRGDQPQHF.

The chain combines TRBV5-4 with TRBJ1-1; tentative D call: TRBD1 (6 bases). From germline, CDR1 is SGHNT and CDR2 YYREEE (reference sequence). The CDR3 covers 18 residues. Trimming stripped 5 bases from V and 3 bases from J, with 26 bases between. This CDR3 reads CASRPTGGGTGRYTEAFF. DNA for the CDR3: TGTGCCAGCAGGCCTACCGGGGGGGGCACGGGACGTTACACTGAAGCTTTCTTT.